What follows are 25 T cell receptor beta chains derived from one specimen sequenced in a study of human T cells and chemical hapten exposure. Time point given: patch test 1, 2 weeks after DPC sensitization. Treatment in this sample: therapeutic diphenylcyclopropenone sensitization with weekly scalp DPC. Using its own MiXCR run on the RACE reads, TCRdb lists one record per CDR3 protein. The sample has roughly 360,000 distinct CDR3 sequences, more than 4.5% seen once. The specimen comprised whole blood, sampled in connection with sensitization to the hapten diphenylcyclopropenone (DPC). All receptors derive from a woman aged 50 to 60 with alopecia areata. Some clones in this sample may be carry-over from other donors' samples.

The sample holds many counts of this clonotype. This chain connects TRBV3-1 to TRBJ2-3, with D perhaps TRBD2 (6 bases). The ends were cut back, 3 bases at V and 4 bases at J, with 26 bases in the middle. This CDR3 has 19 amino acids. Germline V gene data show CDR1 as LGHDT and CDR2 as YNNKEL (reference sequence). The CDR3 sequence is CASSHRRSGPASHPDTQYF. The CDR3 DNA reads TGTGCCAGCAGCCACCGACGGAGCGGGCCCGCGAGTCACCCAGATACGCAGTATTTT.

As concerns this clonotype: A much larger clone is a single base away; this may be a read error. The rearrangement uses TRBV4-2 and TRBJ2-7; TRBD1 agrees at 10 bases. CDR3 size: 17 residues. Germline CDR1 LGHNA, CDR2 YNFKEQ. CDR3 DNA: TGTACCAGCAGCCAAGATTTAGGGGGACAGGGGTTTTCCGAGCAGTACTTC. Its translation is CTSSQDLGGQGFSEQYF.

This clonotype was counted only a few times. The chain employs TRBV9 and TRBJ1-4, with 8 bases that match TRBD1. Germline V CDR1 and CDR2: SGDLS, YYNGEE. This CDR3 contains 15 residues. The ends lost 3 bases at V and 5 bases at J; junction bases unmatched: 6. CDR3 DNA: TGTGCCAGCAGCGCGGCAGGACAGGGAAATGAAAAACTGTTTTTT. The encoded protein is CASSAAGQGNEKLFF.

This clonotype was seen ten or more times. This chain uses TRBV10-3 with TRBJ2-3; a possible D gene is TRBD2 (5 bases). Trimming took 10 bases from V and 7 from J, leaving 15 bases between them. This CDR3 spans 12 amino acids. Germline V lookup: CDR1 ENHRY, CDR2 SYGVKD. The CDR3 sequence is CATSYEGNTQYF. The CDR3 DNA sequence: TGTGCCACCTCCTACGAGGGAAATACGCAGTATTTT.

The rearrangement links TRBV29-1 to TRBJ2-2, with D unclear. The V and J ends lost 7 bases and 3 bases respectively, with 6 bases between them. This CDR3 has 11 amino acids. Germline loops: CDR1 SQVTM, CDR2 ANQGSEA. In DNA form, the CDR3 reads TGCAGCGCGAGTTACACCGGGGAGCTGTTTTTT. It encodes CSASYTGELFF.

This clonotype has only a few counts. V usage is TRBV6-5 and J usage is TRBJ2-7; D not certain. Deletions cut 7 bases from V and 0 bases from J, with 10 bases between. The CDR3 extends over 13 amino acids. Germline CDR1 is MNHEY and CDR2 is SVGAGI. The CDR3 DNA sequence: TGTGCCAGCACCCCGGGTCGCTCCTACGAGCAGTACTTC. Protein product: CASTPGRSYEQYF.

This clonotype was seen at least ten times. The chain links TRBV7-9 to TRBJ2-1; TRBD1 is a possible D gene (5 bases). Trimming pared 5 bases from V and 2 bases from J, leaving 16 bases between. This CDR3 region has 16 residues. CDR1 SEHNR and CDR2 FQNEAQ come from the germline V gene (reference sequence). The CDR3 reads CASSLSTAATYNEQFF. Written as DNA, the CDR3 is TGTGCCAGCAGCCTCTCGACAGCCGCAACCTACAATGAGCAGTTCTTC. The entire variable domain, with the rest obtained from reference TRBV7-9 and TRBJ2-1, is as follows: DTGVSQNPRHKITKRGQNVTFRCDPISEHNRLYWYRQTLGQGPEFLTYFQNEAQLEKSRLLSDRFSAERPKGSFSTLEIQRTEQGDSAMYLCASSLSTAATYNEQFFGPGTRLTVL.

A few counts support this clonotype. The rearrangement links TRBV2 to TRBJ1-2, with D possibly TRBD1 on 5 matching bases. The V end was cut by 1 base, the J end by 2 bases, with 11 bases between. This CDR3 region has 15 residues. The germline gives CDR1 SNHLY, CDR2 FYNNEI. The DNA for the CDR3 is TGTGCCAGCAGTGAAGGGGGACTCGGAAACTATGGCTACACCTTC. Protein product: CASSEGGLGNYGYTF. The variable domain in full, completed from reference TRBV2 and TRBJ1-2, reads EPEVTQTPSHQVTQMGQEVILRCVPISNHLYFYWYRQILGQKVEFLVSFYNNEISEKSEIFDDQFSVERPDGSNFTLKIRSTKLEDSAMYFCASSEGGLGNYGYTFGSGTRLTVV.

A few counts support this clonotype. This chain connects TRBV4-2 to TRBJ2-7; D uncertain. The CDR3 runs to 13 residues. Per germline, CDR1 LGHNA and CDR2 YNFKEQ. Between the trimmed V and J ends, which lost 0 bases and 4 bases, there was a span of 7 bases. The CDR3 here is CASSQDLGYEQYF. The CDR3 region has the DNA TGTGCCAGCAGCCAAGATCTGGGTTACGAGCAGTACTTC.

The sample holds many counts of this clonotype. The chain joins TRBV29-1 to TRBJ1-1; D unresolved. This CDR3 contains 10 residues. CDR1 SQVTM and CDR2 ANQGSEA come from the germline V gene. Trimming took 4 bases from V and 5 from J, leaving 5 bases between them. Here the CDR3 DNA reads TGCAGCGTTGTGGGGACTGAAGCTTTCTTT. The encoded protein is CSVVGTEAFF.

J is TRBJ2-3 and V is TRBV28; D gene uncertain. The CDR3 spans 13 residues. Germline-derived CDR1 and CDR2 are MDHEN and SYDVKM. V lost 3 bases to trimming and J lost 2 bases, with 6 bases between them. CDR3 coding DNA: TGTGCCAGCAGTTTCTATCACACAGATACGCAGTATTTT. It is translated as CASSFYHTDTQYF. Full variable domain (remainder filled in from reference TRBV28 and TRBJ2-3): DVKVTQSSRYLVKRTGEKVFLECVQDMDHENMFWYRQDPGLGLRLIYFSYDVKMKEKGDIPEGYSVSREKKERFSLILESASTNQTSMYLCASSFYHTDTQYFGPGTRLTVL.

J is TRBJ2-5 and V is TRBV11-2, with 9 bases identical to TRBD1. The CDR3 runs to 16 residues. The V gene end was trimmed by 1 base and the J gene end by 5 bases; junction bases not matched to a gene: 8. Germline V gene data show CDR1 as SGHAT and CDR2 as FQNNGV. The CDR3 spells CASSLVVGTGLETQYF. CDR3 nucleotides: TGTGCCAGCAGCTTAGTAGTGGGGACAGGGTTGGAGACCCAGTACTTC. Variable domain in full (rest from reference TRBV11-2 and TRBJ2-5): EAGVAQSPRYKIIEKRQSVAFWCNPISGHATLYWYQQILGQGPKLLIQFQNNGVVDDSQLPKDRFSAERLKGVDSTLKIQPAKLEDSAVYLCASSLVVGTGLETQYFGPGTRLLVL.

Many counts were recorded for this clonotype. The chain uses TRBV4-3 and TRBJ1-1; 11 bases line up with TRBD1. Germline CDR1 and CDR2: LGHNA and YSLEER. This CDR3 has 19 residues. V was clipped by 0 bases and J by 2 bases; unmatched bases: 11. CDR3 in DNA: TGCGCCAGCAGCCAAGAATTGGGGACAGGGGGGTTAATAAACACTGAAGCTTTCTTT. This translates into CASSQELGTGGLINTEAFF.

This clonotype was seen repeatedly, ten times or more. In DNA form, the CDR3 reads TGTGCCAGCAGCCACCTCAAGGGGGAGGGGGCTGAAGCTTTCTTT. It translates to CASSHLKGEGAEAFF. The chain recombines TRBV3-1 with TRBJ1-1; a weak D match, TRBD1 (6 bases). CDR3 length: 15 residues. Germline V gene lookup returns CDR1 LGHDT and CDR2 YNNKEL (reference sequence). The V end lost 3 bases, the J end lost 6 bases, and 17 bases lay between the germline ends.

In this sample, this clonotype turned up many times. The chain links TRBV9 to TRBJ2-2, with TRBD1 as a possible D gene (6 bases). The CDR3 has 14 residues. V shed 4 bases and J shed 6 bases, with 13 bases lying between them. Germline assignment: CDR1 SGDLS and CDR2 YYNGEE. CDR3 DNA: TGTGCCAGCAGCATACAGGGTCTCGCCGGGGAGCTGTTTTTT. It yields the protein CASSIQGLAGELFF. Full variable domain (rest looked up from reference TRBV9 and TRBJ2-2): DSGVTQTPKHLITATGQRVTLRCSPRSGDLSVYWYQQSLDQGLQFLIQYYNGEERAKGNILERFSAQQFPDLHSELNLSSLELGDSALYFCASSIQGLAGELFFGEGSRLTVL.

The sample holds a few counts of this clonotype. The rearrangement uses TRBV11-2 and TRBJ2-7; 7 nucleotides match TRBD1. The CDR3 loop spans 15 amino acids. Trimming at V came to 5 bases and at J to 2 bases, leaving 9 bases not matched to a gene. Germline V gene data show CDR1 as SGHAT and CDR2 as FQNNGV. The CDR3 here is CASSLSPGGAYEQYF. Here the CDR3 DNA reads TGTGCCAGCAGCCTTTCTCCAGGGGGTGCCTACGAGCAGTACTTC.

This clonotype was counted at least ten times. The chain recombines TRBV7-6 with TRBJ1-4; a weak D match, TRBD1 (5 bases). CDR3 length: 15 amino acids. Trimming cost V 2 bases and J 8 bases, with 15 bases left between them. Germline V gene sequence: CDR1 SGHVS, CDR2 FNYEAQ. CDR3 bases: TGTGCCAGCAGCTTACCCAGGGAGGACGGGGAAAAACTGTTTTTT. Translated, it gives CASSLPREDGEKLFF.

This clonotype was seen many times. V and J are TRBV2 and TRBJ1-6; D ambiguous. Trimming removed 7 bases from V and 17 bases from J, with 12 bases in between. The CDR3 extends over 10 amino acids. In germline, CDR1 is SNHLY, CDR2 FYNNEI. CDR3 amino acids: CASTGKGVHF. The DNA of the CDR3 is TGTGCCAGCACCGGAAAGGGCGTCCACTTT.

In its sample, this clonotype was seen many times. The rearrangement uses TRBV6-4 and TRBJ2-3; D possibly corresponds to TRBD2 (5 bases). The V end was cut by 5 bases, the J end by 2 bases, with 14 bases between. The CDR3 is 15 amino acids. The germline V gene encodes CDR1 MRHNA and CDR2 SNTAGT. CDR3 sequence reads: CASSLAGNPTDTQYF. For the CDR3, the DNA is TGTGCCAGCAGTCTGGCGGGTAACCCCACAGATACGCAGTATTTT.

This clonotype was recorded at least ten times. V gene TRBV15 combines with J gene TRBJ2-5; D is possibly TRBD2 (5 bases). Trimming took off 1 base at V and 4 bases at J, with 7 bases between the two ends. The CDR3 consists of 13 residues. Germline CDR1 and CDR2: LNHNV and YYDKDF (reference sequence). CDR3 nucleotide sequence: TGTGCCACCAGCAGAGGAGGAGGAGAGACCCAGTACTTC. Translated, it gives CATSRGGGETQYF.

The J gene is TRBJ1-1, the V gene TRBV10-3; no definite D call. Germline V lookup: CDR1 ENHRY, CDR2 SYGVKD. The CDR3 has 12 amino acids. Trimming left V 0 bases short and J 7 bases short, with 6 bases between. The CDR3: CAISESADEAFF. The CDR3, as DNA: TGTGCCATCAGTGAGTCGGCTGATGAAGCTTTCTTT.

The chain combines TRBV7-9 with TRBJ2-3; no clear D gene. The CDR3 loop spans 11 amino acids. The V end was cut by 11 bases, the J end by 5 bases, with 11 bases between. CDR1 and CDR2 (germline): SEHNR, FQNEAQ (reference sequence). The CDR3 DNA sequence: TGTGCCGGCGGTTATGGAGATACGCAGTATTTT. Encoded protein: CAGGYGDTQYF. Full variable domain (missing parts from reference TRBV7-9 and TRBJ2-3): DTGVSQNPRHKITKRGQNVTFRCDPISEHNRLYWYRQTLGQGPEFLTYFQNEAQLEKSRLLSDRFSAERPKGSFSTLEIQRTEQGDSAMYLCAGGYGDTQYFGPGTRLTVL.

This clonotype was observed many times. The chain recombines TRBV9 with TRBJ1-2; TRBD1 agrees at 11 bases. Germline V gene data show CDR1 as SGDLS and CDR2 as YYNGEE. The J segment lost 4 bases and the V segment lost 3 bases, leaving 2 bases of the junction unmatched. The CDR3 is made up of 14 amino acids. This CDR3 reads CASSEGQGAYGYTF. CDR3 bases: TGTGCCAGCAGCGAAGGACAGGGGGCCTATGGCTACACCTTC.

This clonotype was seen ten or more times. The V gene is TRBV6-6, the J gene TRBJ1-3, with D uncertain. The CDR3 covers 12 residues. V was pared by 8 bases and J by 5 bases, with 10 bases between. Germline CDR1 and CDR2: MNHNY and SVGAGI (reference sequence). The CDR3 region has the DNA TGTGCCAGCGCCGCGCAAAGAAACACCATATATTTT. Amino acid sequence: CASAAQRNTIYF.

This clonotype was counted at least ten times. The chain employs TRBV9 and TRBJ2-2; D uncertain. V was pared by 0 bases and J by 3 bases, with 6 bases between. From germline, CDR1 is SGDLS and CDR2 YYNGEE. CDR3 length: 14 residues. CDR3 DNA: TGTGCCAGCAGCGTAGTCCCAGACACCGGGGAGCTGTTTTTT. Translation: CASSVVPDTGELFF. The whole variable domain, remainder taken from reference TRBV9 and TRBJ2-2, is DSGVTQTPKHLITATGQRVTLRCSPRSGDLSVYWYQQSLDQGLQFLIQYYNGEERAKGNILERFSAQQFPDLHSELNLSSLELGDSALYFCASSVVPDTGELFFGEGSRLTVL.